This TCR beta chain comes out of a study of cytomegalovirus exposure and HLA in healthy donors. The assay was immunoSEQ multiplex PCR, and TCRdb's table has in-frame clones only and misses some. The sample consists of 250,000 to 350,000 clones, nearly 90% of them appearing once. CDR1 is SEHNR, CDR2 FQNEAQ, per germline (reference sequence). CDR3 length: 14 residues. With V trimmed by 5 bases and J by 5 bases, 2 bases remained unmatched. This clonotype originated in a man aged 30 to 45 in good health and CMV-seronegative. The chain carries TRBV7-9 and TRBJ1-5; the match to TRBD1 covers 11 bases. The specimen sequenced was PBMCs. CDR3 DNA: TGTGCCAGCAGCGCGGGACAGGGGGATCAGCCCCAGCATTTT. It encodes CASSAGQGDQPQHF. Filled out from reference TRBV7-9 and TRBJ1-5, the complete variable domain reads DTGVSQNPRHKITKRGQNVTFRCDPISEHNRLYWYRQTLGQGPEFLTYFQNEAQLEKSRLLSDRFSAERPKGSFSTLEIQRTEQGDSAMYLCASSAGQGDQPQHFGDGTRLSIL.